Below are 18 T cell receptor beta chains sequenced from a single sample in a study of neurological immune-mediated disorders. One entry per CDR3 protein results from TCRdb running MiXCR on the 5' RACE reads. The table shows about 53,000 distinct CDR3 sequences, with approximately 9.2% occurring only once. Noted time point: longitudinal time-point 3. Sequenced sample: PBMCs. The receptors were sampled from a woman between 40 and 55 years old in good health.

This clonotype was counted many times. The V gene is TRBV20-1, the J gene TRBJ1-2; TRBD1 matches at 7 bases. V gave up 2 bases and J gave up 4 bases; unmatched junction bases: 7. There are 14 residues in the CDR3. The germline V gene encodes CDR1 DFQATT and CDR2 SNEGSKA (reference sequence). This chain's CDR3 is CSARTGEGGYGYTF. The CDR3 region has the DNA TGCAGTGCTAGAACAGGGGAGGGGGGCTATGGCTACACCTTC.

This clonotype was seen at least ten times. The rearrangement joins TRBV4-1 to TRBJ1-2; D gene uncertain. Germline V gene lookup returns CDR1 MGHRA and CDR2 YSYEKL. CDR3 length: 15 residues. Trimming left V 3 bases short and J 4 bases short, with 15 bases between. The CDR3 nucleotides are TGCGCCAGCAGCCATCTTCAGGAGAGGAGCTATGGCTACACCTTC. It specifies CASSHLQERSYGYTF.

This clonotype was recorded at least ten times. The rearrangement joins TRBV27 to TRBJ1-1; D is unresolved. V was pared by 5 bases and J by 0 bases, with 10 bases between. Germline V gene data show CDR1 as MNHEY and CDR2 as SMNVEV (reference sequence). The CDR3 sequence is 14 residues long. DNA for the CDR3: TGTGCCAGCAGTCCGCTCCATATGAACACTGAAGCTTTCTTT. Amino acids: CASSPLHMNTEAFF.

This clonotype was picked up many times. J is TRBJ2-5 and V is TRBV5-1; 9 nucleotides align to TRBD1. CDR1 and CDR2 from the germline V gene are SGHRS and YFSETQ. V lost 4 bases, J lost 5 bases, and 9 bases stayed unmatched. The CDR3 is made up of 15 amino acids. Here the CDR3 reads CASSPGQGRVETQYF. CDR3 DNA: TGCGCCAGCAGCCCCGGACAGGGGCGCGTGGAGACCCAGTACTTC.

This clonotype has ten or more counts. CDR3 sequence (DNA): TGTGCCAGCAGCTTAAGGAACGGAGAGACCCAGTACTTC. This sequence encodes CASSLRNGETQYF. This chain uses TRBV5-6 with TRBJ2-5; D gene unclear. Germline values: CDR1 SGHDT, CDR2 YYEEEE. The CDR3 runs to 13 residues. The V and J ends lost 2 bases and 4 bases respectively, with 9 bases between them. The whole variable domain, remainder taken from reference TRBV5-6 and TRBJ2-5, is DAGVTQSPTHLIKTRGQQVTLRCSPKSGHDTVSWYQQALGQGPQFIFQYYEEEERQRGNFPDRFSGHQFPNYSSELNVNALLLGDSALYLCASSLRNGETQYFGPGTRLLVL.

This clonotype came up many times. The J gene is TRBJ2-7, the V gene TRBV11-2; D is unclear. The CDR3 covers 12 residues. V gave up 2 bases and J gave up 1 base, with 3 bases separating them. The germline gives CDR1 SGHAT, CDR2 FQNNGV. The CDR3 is CASSLWSYEQYF. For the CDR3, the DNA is TGTGCCAGCAGCTTATGGTCCTACGAGCAGTACTTC. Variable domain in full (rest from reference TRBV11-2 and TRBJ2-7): EAGVAQSPRYKIIEKRQSVAFWCNPISGHATLYWYQQILGQGPKLLIQFQNNGVVDDSQLPKDRFSAERLKGVDSTLKIQPAKLEDSAVYLCASSLWSYEQYFGPGTRLTVT.

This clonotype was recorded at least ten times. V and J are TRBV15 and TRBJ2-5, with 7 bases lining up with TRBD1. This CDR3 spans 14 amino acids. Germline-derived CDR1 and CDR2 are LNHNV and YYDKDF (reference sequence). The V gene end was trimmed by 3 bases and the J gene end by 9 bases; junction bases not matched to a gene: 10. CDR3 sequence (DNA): TGTGCCACCAGCAGGCAAAGGGGGCTGGGGGCCCAGTACTTC. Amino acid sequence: CATSRQRGLGAQYF.

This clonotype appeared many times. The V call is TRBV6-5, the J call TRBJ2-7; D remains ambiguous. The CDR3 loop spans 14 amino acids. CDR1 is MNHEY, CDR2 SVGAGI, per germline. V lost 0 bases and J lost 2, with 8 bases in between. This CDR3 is CASSYSTFTYEQYF. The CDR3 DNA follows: TGTGCCAGCAGTTACTCGACGTTTACCTACGAGCAGTACTTC.

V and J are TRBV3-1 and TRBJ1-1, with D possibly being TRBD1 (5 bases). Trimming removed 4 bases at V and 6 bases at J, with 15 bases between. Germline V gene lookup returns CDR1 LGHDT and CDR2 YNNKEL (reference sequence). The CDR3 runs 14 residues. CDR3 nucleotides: TGTGCCAGCAGCCGAGAACACAGGTCACCTGAAGCTTTCTTT. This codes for CASSREHRSPEAFF.

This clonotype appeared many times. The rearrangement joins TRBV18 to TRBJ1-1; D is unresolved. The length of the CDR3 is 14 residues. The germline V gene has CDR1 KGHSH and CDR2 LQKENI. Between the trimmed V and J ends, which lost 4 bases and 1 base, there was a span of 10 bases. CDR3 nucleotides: TGTGCCAGCTCACTCCTCAGCGAGAACACTGAAGCTTTCTTT. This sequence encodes CASSLLSENTEAFF.

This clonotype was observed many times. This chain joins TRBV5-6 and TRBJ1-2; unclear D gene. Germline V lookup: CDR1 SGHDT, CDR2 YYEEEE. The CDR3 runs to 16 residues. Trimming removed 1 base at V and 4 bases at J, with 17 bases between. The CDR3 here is CASSLSRPSGFYGYTF. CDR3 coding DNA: TGTGCCAGCAGCTTGTCGAGGCCATCGGGGTTCTATGGCTACACCTTC.

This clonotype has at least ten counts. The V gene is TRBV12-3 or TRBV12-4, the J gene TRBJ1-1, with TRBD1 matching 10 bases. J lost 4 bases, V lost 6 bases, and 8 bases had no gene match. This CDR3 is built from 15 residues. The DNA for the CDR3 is TGTGCCAGCAGCGTGACAGGGGGCGGGATCACTGAAGCTTTCTTT. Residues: CASSVTGGGITEAFF.

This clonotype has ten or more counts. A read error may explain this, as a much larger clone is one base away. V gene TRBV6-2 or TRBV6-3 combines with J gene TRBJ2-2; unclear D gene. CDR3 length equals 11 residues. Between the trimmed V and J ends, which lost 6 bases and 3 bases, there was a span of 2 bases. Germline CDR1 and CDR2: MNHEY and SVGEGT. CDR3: CASSDTGELFF. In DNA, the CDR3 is TGTGCCAGCAGCGACACCGGGGAGCTGTTTTTT.

The CDR3 here is CASSQLGSSAETQYF. The CDR3 nucleotides read TGTGCCAGCAGCCAGTTAGGATCCTCGGCGGAGACCCAGTACTTC. The V call is TRBV14, the J call TRBJ2-5; D is ambiguous. Trimming shortened V by 3 bases and J by 5 bases, and 16 bases separated the two germline ends. From germline, CDR1 is SGHDN and CDR2 FVKESK. The CDR3 has 15 residues.

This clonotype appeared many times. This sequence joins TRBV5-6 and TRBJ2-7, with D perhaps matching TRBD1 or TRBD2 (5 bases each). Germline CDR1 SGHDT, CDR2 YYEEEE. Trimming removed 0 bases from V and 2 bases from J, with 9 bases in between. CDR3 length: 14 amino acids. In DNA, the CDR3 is TGTGCCAGCAGCTTGGGGGACCACCCCTACGAGCAGTACTTC. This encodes CASSLGDHPYEQYF.

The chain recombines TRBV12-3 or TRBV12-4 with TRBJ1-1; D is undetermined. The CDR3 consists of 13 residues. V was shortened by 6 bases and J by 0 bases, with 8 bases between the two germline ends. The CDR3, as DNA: TGTGCCAGCAGATGGACCGTGAACACTGAAGCTTTCTTT. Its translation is CASRWTVNTEAFF.

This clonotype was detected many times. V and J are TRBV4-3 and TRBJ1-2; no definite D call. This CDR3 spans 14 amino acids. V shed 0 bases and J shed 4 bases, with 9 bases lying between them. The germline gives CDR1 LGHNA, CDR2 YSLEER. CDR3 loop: CASSQDPWTYGYTF. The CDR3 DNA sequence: TGCGCCAGCAGCCAAGATCCTTGGACCTATGGCTACACCTTC.

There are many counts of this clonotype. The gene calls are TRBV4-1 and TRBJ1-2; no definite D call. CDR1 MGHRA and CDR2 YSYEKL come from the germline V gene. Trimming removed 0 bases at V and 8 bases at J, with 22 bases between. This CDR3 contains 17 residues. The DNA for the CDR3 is TGCGCCAGCAGCCAAGAATCCCCAGACTTACATCGGAGAGGCTACACCTTC. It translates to CASSQESPDLHRRGYTF.